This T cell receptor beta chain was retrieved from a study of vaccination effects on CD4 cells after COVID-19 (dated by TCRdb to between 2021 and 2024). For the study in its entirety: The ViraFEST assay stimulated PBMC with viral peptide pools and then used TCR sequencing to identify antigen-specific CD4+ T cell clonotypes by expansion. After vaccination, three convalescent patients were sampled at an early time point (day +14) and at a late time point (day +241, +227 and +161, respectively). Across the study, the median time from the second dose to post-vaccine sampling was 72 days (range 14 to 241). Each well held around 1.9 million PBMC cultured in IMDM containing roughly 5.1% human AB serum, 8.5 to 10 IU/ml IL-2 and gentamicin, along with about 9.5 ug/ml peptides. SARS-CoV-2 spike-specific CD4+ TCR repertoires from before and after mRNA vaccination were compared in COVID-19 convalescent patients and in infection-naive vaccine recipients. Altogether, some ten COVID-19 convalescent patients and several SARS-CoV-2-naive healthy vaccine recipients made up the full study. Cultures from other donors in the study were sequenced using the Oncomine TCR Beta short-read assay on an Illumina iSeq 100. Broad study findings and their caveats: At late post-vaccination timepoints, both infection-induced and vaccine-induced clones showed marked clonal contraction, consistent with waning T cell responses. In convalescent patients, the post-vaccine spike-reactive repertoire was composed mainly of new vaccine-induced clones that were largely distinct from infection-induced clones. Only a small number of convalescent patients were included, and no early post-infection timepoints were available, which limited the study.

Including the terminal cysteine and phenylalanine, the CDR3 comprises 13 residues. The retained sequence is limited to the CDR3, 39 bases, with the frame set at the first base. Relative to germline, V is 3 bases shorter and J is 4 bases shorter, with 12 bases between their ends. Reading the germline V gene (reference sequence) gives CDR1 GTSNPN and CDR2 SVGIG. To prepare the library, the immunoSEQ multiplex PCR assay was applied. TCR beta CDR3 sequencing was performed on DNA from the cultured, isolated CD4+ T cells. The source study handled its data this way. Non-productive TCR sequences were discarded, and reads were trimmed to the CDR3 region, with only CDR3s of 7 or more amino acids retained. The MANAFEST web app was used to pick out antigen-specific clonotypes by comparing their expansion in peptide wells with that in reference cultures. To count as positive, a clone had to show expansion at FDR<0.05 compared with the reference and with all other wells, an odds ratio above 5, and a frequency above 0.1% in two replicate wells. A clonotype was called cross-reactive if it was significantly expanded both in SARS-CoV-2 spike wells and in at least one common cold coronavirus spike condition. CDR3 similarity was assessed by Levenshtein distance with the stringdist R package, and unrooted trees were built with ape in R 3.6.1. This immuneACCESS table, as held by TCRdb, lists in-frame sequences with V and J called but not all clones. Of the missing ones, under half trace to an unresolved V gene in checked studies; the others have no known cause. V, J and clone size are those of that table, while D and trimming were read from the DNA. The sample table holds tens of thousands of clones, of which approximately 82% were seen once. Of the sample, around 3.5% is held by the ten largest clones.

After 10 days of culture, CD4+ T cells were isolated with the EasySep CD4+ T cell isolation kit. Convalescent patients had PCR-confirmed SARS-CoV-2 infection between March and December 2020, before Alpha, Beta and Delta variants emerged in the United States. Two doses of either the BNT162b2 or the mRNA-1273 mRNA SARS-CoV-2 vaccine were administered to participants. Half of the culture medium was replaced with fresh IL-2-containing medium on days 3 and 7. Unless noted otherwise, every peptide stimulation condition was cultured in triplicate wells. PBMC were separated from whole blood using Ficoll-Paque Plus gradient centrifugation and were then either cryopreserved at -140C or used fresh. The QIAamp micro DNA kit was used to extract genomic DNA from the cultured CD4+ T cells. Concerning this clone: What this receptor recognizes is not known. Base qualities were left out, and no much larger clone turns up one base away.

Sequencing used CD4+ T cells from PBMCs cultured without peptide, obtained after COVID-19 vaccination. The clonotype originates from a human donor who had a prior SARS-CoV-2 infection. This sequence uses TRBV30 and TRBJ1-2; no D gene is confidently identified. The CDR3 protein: CAWRGRALYGYTF. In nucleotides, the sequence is TGTGCCTGGAGGGGAAGGGCTCTCTATGGCTACACCTTC.